This T cell receptor beta chain is drawn from a study of T cells and Merkel cell carcinoma outcomes. Produced via immunoSEQ multiplex PCR; TCRdb's table is partial and in-frame only. Of about 6,400 clones in the sample, 70% to 75% are singletons; the top ten hold about 14%. CDR3 length: 14 residues. The V and J ends lost 5 bases and 5 bases, in that order; junction bases with no gene match: 7. Germline CDR1 reads SEHNR; CDR2 reads FQNEAQ (reference sequence). This sequence was found in a human donor with Merkel cell carcinoma. Some clones in this sample may be carry-over from other donors' samples. Sequencing input: tumor tissue from Merkel cell carcinoma. The V call is TRBV7-9, the J call TRBJ2-5, with 8 positions matching TRBD1. The CDR3 nucleotides are TGTGCCAGCAGCCATTCAGGGGGCGGGGAGACCCAGTACTTC. Its protein is CASSHSGGGETQYF. Complete variable domain (other parts from reference TRBV7-9 and TRBJ2-5): DTGVSQNPRHKITKRGQNVTFRCDPISEHNRLYWYRQTLGQGPEFLTYFQNEAQLEKSRLLSDRFSAERPKGSFSTLEIQRTEQGDSAMYLCASSHSGGGETQYFGPGTRLLVL.